The rows below give T cell receptor beta chains drawn from one sample of a study of cytomegalovirus exposure and HLA in healthy donors. TCRdb's table, derived via immunoSEQ multiplex PCR, lists solely in-frame clones and lacks some. The sample includes around 190,000 clones, around 76% of them seen just once. Sequences were obtained from PBMCs. Receptors originate from a man aged 25 to 40 in good health and CMV-seronegative. The CDR3 runs from the conserved cysteine through the conserved F or W. The D gene is left open where the match is weak. Not all rows give a size; the values are once, few, many and, for expanded clones, a class.

V gene	D gene	CDR3 length	clone size	J gene	CDR3 DNA	CDR3 protein
TRBV10-3	TRBD2	14	.	TRBJ2-3	TGTGCCATCGTAGCGGGAGCTAGCACAGATACGCAGTATTTT	CAIVAGASTDTQYF
TRBV27	TRBD2	15	.	TRBJ2-7	TGTGCCAGCAGTTTAAAAAGCGGGAGCCGCGACGAGCAGTACTTC	CASSLKSGSRDEQYF
TRBV7-2	.	11	.	TRBJ2-1	TGTGCCAGCAGCCCGCGGAAGGAGCAGTTCTTC	CASSPRKEQFF
TRBV5-1	TRBD1	15	once	TRBJ2-7	TGCGCCAGCACTAACAGGGGGACGGCGGGTTACGAGCAGTACTTC	CASTNRGTAGYEQYF
TRBV28	.	14	few	TRBJ1-5	TGTGCCAGCAGTCACAGGGTCAGCAATCAGCCCCAGCATTTT	CASSHRVSNQPQHF
TRBV2	TRBD2	15	.	TRBJ2-1	TGTGCCAGCAGGGGACTAGCGGGGGCCTACAATGAGCAGTTCTTC	CASRGLAGAYNEQFF
TRBV10-3	.	15	.	TRBJ1-1	TGTGCCATCAGTGCAGGGACGGGGGGGGACACTGAAGCTTTCTTT	CAISAGTGGDTEAFF
TRBV19	TRBD1	14	.	TRBJ2-1	TGTGCCAGTAGTATAGGGACAGGGTGGAGTGAGCAGTTCTTC	CASSIGTGWSEQFF
TRBV7-3	.	14	.	TRBJ1-4	TGTGCCAGCAGCCCGCCGGGTTTAGAAGAAAAACTGTTTTTT	CASSPPGLEEKLFF
TRBV6-1	TRBD1	15	.	TRBJ1-4	TGTGCCATTCATCCCCTGACAGGGGCAAATGAAAAACTGTTTTTT	CAIHPLTGANEKLFF
TRBV30	.	12	.	TRBJ1-1	TGTGCCTGGAGTGTACACGACACTGAAGCTTTCTTT	CAWSVHDTEAFF
TRBV4-3	.	16	.	TRBJ2-6	TGCGCCAGCAGCCAAGGCATCCTAGCTGGGGCCAACGTCCTGACTTTC	CASSQGILAGANVLTF
TRBV18	.	12	.	TRBJ2-1	TGTGCCAGCTCACCTGGGGGCTATGAGCAGTTCTTC	CASSPGGYEQFF
TRBV5-1	TRBD2	16	.	TRBJ2-1	TGCGCCAGCAGCCCCGAGGGACTAGCGGTTCGGAATGAGCAGTTCTTC	CASSPEGLAVRNEQFF
TRBV7-8	TRBD1	17	few	TRBJ2-6	TGTGCCAGCAGCTTAGCGACGACAGGGTATGGGGCCAACGTCCTGACTTTC	CASSLATTGYGANVLTF
TRBV6-5	.	15	.	TRBJ1-3	TGTGCCAGCAGTTACTCGACGGGGAATGGAAACACCATATATTTT	CASSYSTGNGNTIYF
TRBV5-5	.	13	.	TRBJ1-5	TGTGCCAGCAGCTTGGTTTCCGGTCAGCCCCAGCATTTT	CASSLVSGQPQHF
TRBV18	.	14	once	TRBJ1-5	TGTGCCAGCTCCATGGGAGTAGACAATCAGCCCCAGCATTTT	CASSMGVDNQPQHF
TRBV6-5	TRBD1	14	.	TRBJ1-1	TGTGCCAGCAGCCGACAGGGGAGTATCACTGAAGCTTTCTTT	CASSRQGSITEAFF
TRBV7-3	.	17	.	TRBJ2-2	TGTGCCAGCAGCCCCATTCCCACCGGGGGGAACACCGGGGAGCTGTTTTTT	CASSPIPTGGNTGELFF
TRBV27	.	14	once	TRBJ2-7	TGTGCCAGCAGTCCGGACGACAGTTACTACGAGCAGTACTTC	CASSPDDSYYEQYF
TRBV25-1	.	14	few	TRBJ1-1	TGTGCCAGCAGTCCCGAAGGAGGGTCCACTGAAGCTTTCTTT	CASSPEGGSTEAFF
TRBV5-6	.	17	.	TRBJ2-6	TGTGCCAGCAGCTTGACCAGGTCCAATCCCGGGGCCAACGTCCTGACTTTC	CASSLTRSNPGANVLTF
TRBV19	.	16	.	TRBJ1-3	TGTGCCAGTAGTATAGAACCTCAGGCCTCTGGAAACACCATATATTTT	CASSIEPQASGNTIYF
TRBV10-3	.	14	.	TRBJ2-2	TGTGCCATCCGCTTCGAGGGTAACACCGGGGAGCTGTTTTTT	CAIRFEGNTGELFF
TRBV5-1	TRBD2	17	few	TRBJ2-5	TGCGCCAGCAGCTTTGGTCTAGCGGGAGGGCCGGGAGAGACCCAGTACTTC	CASSFGLAGGPGETQYF
TRBV27	.	14	.	TRBJ2-1	TGTGCCAGCAGTTTCCCCGCGGCCCTGAATGAGCAGTTCTTC	CASSFPAALNEQFF
TRBV6-5	TRBD1	14	few	TRBJ1-1	TGTGCCAGCAGTCGCACAGGGGGTAGAGCTGAAGCTTTCTTT	CASSRTGGRAEAFF
TRBV28	.	14	.	TRBJ1-5	TGTGCCAGCAGTTTTCGAAGACTCAATCAGCCCCAGCATTTT	CASSFRRLNQPQHF
TRBV11-2	.	14	few	TRBJ2-1	TGTGCCAGCAGCTTAGCCTACCTAGGCAATGAGCAGTTCTTC	CASSLAYLGNEQFF
TRBV7-6	.	17	.	TRBJ2-6	TGTGCCAGCAGCCAAAAGTGGGGGGACTCTGGGGCCAACGTCCTGACTTTC	CASSQKWGDSGANVLTF
TRBV28	.	15	.	TRBJ1-3	TGTGCCAGCAGTTTATTTGGGCAGGGCTTGAACACCATATATTTT	CASSLFGQGLNTIYF
TRBV7-3	TRBD1	16	once	TRBJ1-2	TGTGCCAGCAGCCCCCCCCAGGGGGGAACTGGTGGGTGCTACACCTTC	CASSPPQGGTGGCYTF
TRBV10-3	TRBD2	17	few	TRBJ2-3	TGTGCCATCAGGGAAAGGGCAAGCGGGAAAAACACAGATACGCAGTATTTT	CAIRERASGKNTDTQYF
TRBV7-9	TRBD1	14	.	TRBJ1-2	TGTGCCAGCAGCTCAGGGACAGAGAACTATGGCTACACCTTC	CASSSGTENYGYTF
TRBV10-3	.	15	.	TRBJ1-1	TGTGCCATTAGAGCTGGGAAGGGGTCGTTGACTGAAGCTTTCTTT	CAIRAGKGSLTEAFF
TRBV5-4	TRBD2	15	.	TRBJ2-5	TGTGCCAGCAGCTCCCGGGACTACCAAAGGGAGACCCAGTACTTC	CASSSRDYQRETQYF
TRBV5-6	.	12	once	TRBJ2-3	TGTGCCAGCAGCGGAAAACAGGTTACGCAGTATTTT	CASSGKQVTQYF
TRBV29-1	TRBD1	14	.	TRBJ2-1	TGCAGCGTAGAGACAGGGGGCGCCTACAATGAGCAGTTCTTC	CSVETGGAYNEQFF
TRBV19	.	15	.	TRBJ2-3	TGTGCCAGTAGTATGGCATCACTTCGGGCAGATACGCAGTATTTT	CASSMASLRADTQYF
TRBV7-6	.	14	.	TRBJ2-5	TGTGCCAGCAGCTTGGGACACAACCAAGAGACCCAGTACTTC	CASSLGHNQETQYF
TRBV6-1	.	15	.	TRBJ2-1	TGTGCCAGCAGGCCCAGGGGCAGATTCCGGGATGAGCAGTTCTTC	CASRPRGRFRDEQFF
TRBV5-4	.	15	.	TRBJ2-1	TGTGCCAGCAGCTTGGATCCGTCAGGGGACAATGAGCAGTTCTTC	CASSLDPSGDNEQFF
TRBV4-1	.	14	.	TRBJ1-2	TGCGCCAGCAGCCCACATACCTCTAACTATGGCTACACCTTC	CASSPHTSNYGYTF
TRBV4-2	.	13	.	TRBJ2-3	TGTGCCAGCAGCCGAGGCCCGACAGATACGCAGTATTTT	CASSRGPTDTQYF
TRBV5-1	TRBD1	14	.	TRBJ2-7	TGCGCCAGCAGTCCGGGACAGGGATCCTACGAGCAGTACTTC	CASSPGQGSYEQYF